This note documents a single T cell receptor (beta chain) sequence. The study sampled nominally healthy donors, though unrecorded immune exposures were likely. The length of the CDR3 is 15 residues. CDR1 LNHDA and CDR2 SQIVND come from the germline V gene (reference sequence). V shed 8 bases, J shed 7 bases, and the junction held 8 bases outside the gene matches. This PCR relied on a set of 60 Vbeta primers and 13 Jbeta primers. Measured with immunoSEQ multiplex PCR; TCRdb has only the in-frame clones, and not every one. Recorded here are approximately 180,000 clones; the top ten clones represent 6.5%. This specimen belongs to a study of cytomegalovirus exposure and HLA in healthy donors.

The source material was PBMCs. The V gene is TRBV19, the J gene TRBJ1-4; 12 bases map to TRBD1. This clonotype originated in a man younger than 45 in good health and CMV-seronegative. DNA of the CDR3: TGTGCCAGTGCCGGGACAGGGGGCCTAAGTGAAAAACTGTTTTTT. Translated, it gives CASAGTGGLSEKLFF.